These T cell receptor beta chains were read from a single sample in a study of blood T cell repertoires in COVID-19. The assay was immunoSEQ multiplex PCR, and TCRdb's table has in-frame clones only and misses some. The data show approximately 76,000 clones, around nine tenths seen once. The specimen was peripheral blood. The receptors stem from a woman aged 55-69 years with acute or convalescent COVID-19. Both conserved end residues are part of each CDR3. D genes are given only for firm matches. Clone size appears in some rows only: once, few, many, or a class for an expanded clone.

d_call	clone_size	v_call	j_call	cdr3_nt	cdr3_aa
TRBD1	NA	TRBV19	TRBJ1-3	TGTGCCTCGAAAGGGACAGAAAACACCATATATTTT	CASKGTENTIYF
TRBD2	once	TRBV6-5	TRBJ2-3	TGTGCCAGCAGTTTTAGCGGGGATGGCACAGATACGCAGTATTTT	CASSFSGDGTDTQYF
NA	NA	TRBV2	TRBJ2-1	TGTGCCAGCAGTGAAGCGGGCCTAGCGTGGAGGGCTGAGCAGTTCTTC	CASSEAGLAWRAEQFF
TRBD1	NA	TRBV19	TRBJ2-1	TGTGCCAGTAGTATAACAGGGGCAGGAGAGCAGTTCTTC	CASSITGAGEQFF
NA	once	TRBV5-1	TRBJ2-5	TGCGCCAGCAGCACAAGACAGCCTTCTGAAGAGACCCAGTACTTC	CASSTRQPSEETQYF
NA	once	TRBV7-3	TRBJ2-1	TGTGCCAGCAGCTTAACGCTTGACAGAAATGAGCAGTTCTTC	CASSLTLDRNEQFF
TRBD2	NA	TRBV4-1	TRBJ2-1	TGCGCCAGCAGCCAAGGTCTGCTAGCGGCTAACAATGAGCAGTTCTTC	CASSQGLLAANNEQFF
NA	NA	TRBV15	TRBJ1-1	TGTGCCACCAGCAGAGATCGGGTTGAGGGCACTGAAGCTTTCTTT	CATSRDRVEGTEAFF
NA	once	TRBV28	TRBJ2-5	TGTGCCAGCAGTTTTCAGGGGTTGGAGGAGACCCAGTACTTC	CASSFQGLEETQYF
TRBD1	NA	TRBV28	TRBJ2-7	TGTGCCAGCAGTTCACCGACAGGGGTGGCCTACGAGCAGTACTTC	CASSSPTGVAYEQYF
NA	NA	TRBV28	TRBJ1-2	TGTGCCAGCAATAGACAAGGATATGGCTACACCTTC	CASNRQGYGYTF
NA	NA	TRBV7-9	TRBJ1-1	TGTGCCAAAAAGCTTTTTGAAATCCGGGCTGAAGCTTTCTTT	CAKKLFEIRAEAFF
NA	NA	TRBV6-4	TRBJ1-1	TGTGCCAGCTCTCTCGCGGGGAACACTGAAGCTTTCTTT	CASSLAGNTEAFF
TRBD1	once	TRBV6-5	TRBJ1-4	TGTGCCAGCAGTTACGACAGGGGACGGAAACTGTTTTTT	CASSYDRGRKLFF
NA	NA	TRBV4-1	TRBJ2-2	TGCGCCAGCAGCCAAGTGCAGAGCAGGATCAACACCGGGGAGCTGTTTTTT	CASSQVQSRINTGELFF
NA	NA	TRBV11-2	TRBJ1-3	TGTGCCAGCAGCCCACCAGCAGGGGTAGGAAACACCATATATTTT	CASSPPAGVGNTIYF
TRBD2	NA	TRBV28	TRBJ2-7	TGTGCCAGCAGTTTCTCGGGGGAGCTGAGTAGCGGGGGCTACGAGCAGTACTTC	CASSFSGELSSGGYEQYF
NA	NA	TRBV12-3/TRBV12-4	TRBJ1-4	TGTGCCAGCAGCGAAGGGGCCGAAAAACTGTTTTTT	CASSEGAEKLFF
NA	NA	TRBV4-2	TRBJ1-1	TGTGCCAGCAGCCAAGCGGTCGAGCGCAGAAGCACTGAAGCTTTCTTT	CASSQAVERRSTEAFF
TRBD2	once	TRBV29-1	TRBJ2-1	TGCAGCGGTGAACTAGCGGATAGCTACAATGAGCAGTTCTTC	CSGELADSYNEQFF
NA	NA	TRBV6-2/TRBV6-3	TRBJ1-2	TGTGCCAGCAGTTTAAGTAGTTCCTATGGCTACACCTTC	CASSLSSSYGYTF
TRBD1	NA	TRBV11-1	TRBJ2-7	TGTGCCAGCAGCCCACAGACAGGGGGGTACGAGCAGTACTTC	CASSPQTGGYEQYF
TRBD2	once	TRBV11-1	TRBJ2-1	TGTGCCAGCAGTCTATTAGCGGGAACTACCTACAATGAGCAGTTCTTC	CASSLLAGTTYNEQFF
NA	NA	TRBV5-1	TRBJ2-5	TGCGCCAGCAGCTTGGACAGCTACCAAGAGACCCAGTACTTC	CASSLDSYQETQYF
NA	NA	TRBV4-1	TRBJ1-1	TGCGCCAGCAGCCAAGGGCGGACTGAAGCTTTCTTT	CASSQGRTEAFF
NA	NA	TRBV18	TRBJ2-2	TGTGCCACCATGACCGGGACAACCGACACCGGGGAGCTGTTTTTT	CATMTGTTDTGELFF
NA	NA	TRBV28	TRBJ1-1	TGTGCCAGCAGTGCGACAGGCCCCACTGAAGCTTTCTTT	CASSATGPTEAFF
NA	NA	TRBV18	TRBJ2-1	TGTGCCAGCTCACCACGGGGGCAGGGTGATGTGAATGAGCAGTTCTTC	CASSPRGQGDVNEQFF
TRBD1	once	TRBV18	TRBJ2-5	TGTGCCAGCTCACCGCAGTCCCGGGACAGTTACGGGGAGACCCAGTACTTC	CASSPQSRDSYGETQYF
TRBD2	NA	TRBV3-1/TRBV3-2	TRBJ2-7	TGTGCCAGCAGCCAAGATCTTGTGACTAGCAGTTACGAGCAGTACTTC	CASSQDLVTSSYEQYF
TRBD1	NA	TRBV28	TRBJ1-5	TGTGCCAGCAGTTTTCTACCTACAGGGGATGGCAATCAGCCCCAGCATTTT	CASSFLPTGDGNQPQHF
NA	NA	TRBV18	TRBJ2-7	TGTGCCAGCTCACCAGCTACTAGGGTCTACGAGCAGTACTTC	CASSPATRVYEQYF
NA	NA	TRBV19	TRBJ2-3	TGTGCCAGTAGTATCCCCCCCATGGGCGGGAGCACAGATACGCAGTATTTT	CASSIPPMGGSTDTQYF
TRBD2	NA	TRBV3-1/TRBV3-2	TRBJ2-2	TGTGCCAGCAGCGCAGCCGGGACTAGCGGGGGGGCCGGGGAGCTGTTTTTT	CASSAAGTSGGAGELFF
NA	NA	TRBV5-1	TRBJ2-7	TGCGCCAGCAGCCCAGGCGATACGTACGAGCAGTACTTC	CASSPGDTYEQYF
TRBD1	NA	TRBV4-3	TRBJ2-7	TGCGCCAGCAGCCAAGCGGGACAGGGGAGCTACGAGCAGTACTTC	CASSQAGQGSYEQYF
NA	NA	TRBV6-6	TRBJ2-2	TGTGCCAGCAGTTTGCCGGGACTCCGTACAGTTGGGGAGCTGTTTTTT	CASSLPGLRTVGELFF
TRBD1	NA	TRBV28	TRBJ1-5	TGTGCCAGCAGTTCGCCGGGACAGGGCTTTCGCAATCAGCCCCAGCATTTT	CASSSPGQGFRNQPQHF
NA	NA	TRBV27	TRBJ1-5	TGTGCCAGCAGTCCCAGGGACAACTATCAGCCCCAGCATTTT	CASSPRDNYQPQHF
TRBD2	NA	TRBV20-1	TRBJ2-1	TGCAGTGCTAGTGCGGGACTAGCGAGGAATGAGCAGTTCTTC	CSASAGLARNEQFF
TRBD1	NA	TRBV27	TRBJ1-1	TGTGCCAGCAGTTTATTTGGACAGGTTATCAACACTGAAGCTTTCTTT	CASSLFGQVINTEAFF
TRBD1	NA	TRBV7-2	TRBJ1-2	TGTGCCAGCAGCCCAACTCAGGGGGATGGTGGCTACACCTTC	CASSPTQGDGGYTF
NA	NA	TRBV6-5	TRBJ2-7	TGTGCCAGCAGTCAGTACGACGAGCAGTACTTC	CASSQYDEQYF
TRBD1	NA	TRBV6-5	TRBJ2-1	TGTGCCAGCAAGGGACAGGGGGCGCGGGAGCAGTTCTTC	CASKGQGAREQFF
TRBD1	once	TRBV5-6	TRBJ1-2	TGTGCCAGCAGCTCTACCGGGACAGGGGTCGGCTACACCTTC	CASSSTGTGVGYTF
NA	NA	TRBV5-1	TRBJ1-1	TGCGCCAGCAGCCCTAGGGGGTCTGAAGCTTTCTTT	CASSPRGSEAFF
TRBD2	few	TRBV4-1	TRBJ2-5	TGCGCCAGCAGCCAAGCTCTCGAGATCCTGGCGGGGGGGACCTGGGGCCGAGAGACCCAGTACTTC	CASSQALEILAGGTWGRETQYF
TRBD1	NA	TRBV29-1	TRBJ1-5	TGCAGCATGTCGGCAGGGACAGACCAGCCCCAGCATTTT	CSMSAGTDQPQHF
TRBD2	NA	TRBV24-1	TRBJ2-3	TGTGCCACCAGTGAGACGACTAGCGGGGGGGATACGCAGTATTTT	CATSETTSGGDTQYF